The subject of this entry is one T cell receptor (beta chain). These data are taken from a study of siplizumab effects on memory and regulatory T cells. Sequenced by immunoSEQ multiplex PCR; TCRdb stores in-frame clones only, minus some. The sample has 100,000 to 110,000 clones, 75% to 95% seen once; the top ten hold over 0.12%. The CDR3 covers 15 residues. Germline CDR1 is SQVTM and CDR2 is ANQGSEA. The V gene lost 2 bases and the J gene lost 1 base, with 14 bases spanning the gap. The chain couples TRBV29-1 to TRBJ1-2, with TRBD1 as a possible D gene (5 bases). The sample consisted of CD4+ T cells sorted from blood. This receptor was taken from a human donor in good health. The CDR3 region is CSVESRGMVNYGYTF. CDR3 in DNA: TGCAGCGTTGAATCGCGGGGGATGGTTAACTATGGCTACACCTTC.